This T cell receptor (beta chain) was found in a study of blood T cell repertoires in COVID-19 (dated by TCRdb to about 2020). Regarding the research as a whole: Samples from collaborators originated in the United States, Italy and Spain and spanned both the acute and convalescent phases of COVID-19. The prospective study material was composed of cDNA or gDNA derived from T cells, B-cell-depleted T cells, or PBMCs. Subjects who had been exposed to COVID-19, were actively infected with it, or had recovered from it provided the deeply sampled blood TCRbeta repertoires that made up the dataset. The repertoires were released in a freely available public database intended as a resource for research on the immune response to SARS-CoV-2. The samples were drawn from the first 160 participants of the ongoing ImmuneRACE study and from 950 to 1,500 subjects provided by 6 global collaborators. Sample metadata almost always included a de-identified subject ID, COVID-19 status, age in years and sex. HLA class I and class II types, where available, came from metadata supplied by the sample provider rather than from assay-based typing. Study-wide findings and limitations: The amount of clinical and demographic metadata varied by source and participant and was provided uncurated.

TCRbeta CDR3 regions were amplified from genomic DNA using the immunoSEQ Assay, a bias-controlled multiplex PCR. For the original study's pipeline: Nucleated cell counts per sample were estimated from amplification of reference gene primers within the assay. Sequence reads were collapsed and filtered to measure the absolute abundance of every unique TCRbeta CDR3 rearrangement. For each sample, productive Simpson clonality was calculated as the square root of Simpson's diversity index over productive rearrangements. TCRdb re-hosts the immuneACCESS table, in-frame sequences only. Its copies lack some clones; in the studies checked, an unresolved V gene accounts for under half of them, and the cause for the rest is not known. D and trimming come from the DNA, and the V and J calls and clone size come from that table. A total of more than 110,000 clones appear in this sample, about 86% of them only once. The ten top clones hold approximately 3.9% of the sample.

In regard to this clone: Which antigen it targets is not known. Base qualities were left out, and no much larger clone turns up one base away.

V loses 7 bases of germline sequence and J loses 0 bases, and the interval between the two ends is 15 bases. As encoded in the germline V gene, CDR1 is SNHLY while CDR2 is FYNNEI. The CDR3 has 15 amino acids, counting the end cysteine and phenylalanine. The CDR3 DNA has 45 bases and is translated from base 1. Whole blood was collected in K2EDTA tubes by collaborating institutions according to the institutions' own protocols. Collaborator samples were shipped for TCRbeta analysis as frozen whole blood, isolated PBMCs, or DNA extracted from either sample type. This receptor was obtained from a woman in her fifties or sixties with acute or convalescent COVID-19. The rearrangement joined TRBV2 to TRBJ1-2; the best D guess is TRBD1, with 5 bases matching. Input material: peripheral blood. CDR3 protein: CASTRGGGANYGYTF. The sequenced DNA is TGTGCCAGCACCAGAGGCGGGGGAGCTAACTATGGCTACACCTTC.